A single TCR beta chain is shown here with its context. No antigen is known for it. TCRdb independently ran MiXCR on the RT-PCR reads; one entry per CDR3 protein. The table includes hundreds of thousands of distinct CDR3 sequences, 12% to 15% detected once. This record belongs to a study of response to subunit inactivated influenza vaccine. Study results and limitations: Authors suggested few new T cells are recruited by each seasonal influenza vaccination.

This TCR came from a man in his fifties or sixties who received an inactivated influenza vaccine. Source: PBMCs from blood, taken 14 days before vaccination.

The CDR3 nucleotides are TGTGCCAGCAGCGAAGTTGGGAGCTCCTACAATGAGCAGTTCTTC. Translated: CASSEVGSSYNEQFF. The chain uses TRBV7-2 and TRBJ2-1; D is perhaps TRBD2 (5 bases). The CDR3 extends over 15 amino acids. V was clipped by 5 bases and J by 0 bases, with 11 bases between them. CDR1 and CDR2 from the germline V gene are SGHTA and FQGNSA.